These 26 T cell receptor beta chains share one sample of origin, sequenced in a study of blood T cell repertoires in COVID-19. The data were produced by immunoSEQ multiplex PCR, yet TCRdb's version contains in-frame clones alone and is incomplete. The sample shows roughly 190,000 clones, 75% to 95% of them seen only once. The sequencing sample was made of peripheral blood. The source is a man aged 45 to 65 with acute or convalescent COVID-19.

This chain joins TRBV7-3 and TRBJ2-1; D possibly corresponds to TRBD1 (6 bases). The CDR3 sequence is 13 residues long. Germline V gives CDR1 SGHTA, CDR2 FQGTGA. Trimming pared 3 bases from V and 13 bases from J, leaving 16 bases between. In nucleotides, the CDR3 is TGTGCCAGCAGCTTTAAAAAGGACAGCCTCCAGTTCTTC. The encoded protein is CASSFKKDSLQFF.

The genes are TRBV28 and TRBJ1-1, with 7 bases lining up with TRBD1. With 7 bases clipped from V and 1 base from J, the junction kept 9 bases outside the gene matches. The V gene's germline CDR1 is MDHEN and CDR2 SYDVKM. The CDR3 is 15 residues long. CDR3 nucleotides: TGTGCCAGCAAGGGGGCCGGGACAGCGAACACTGAAGCTTTCTTT. Amino acid sequence: CASKGAGTANTEAFF. The whole variable domain, filled in from reference TRBV28 and TRBJ1-1, reads DVKVTQSSRYLVKRTGEKVFLECVQDMDHENMFWYRQDPGLGLRLIYFSYDVKMKEKGDIPEGYSVSREKKERFSLILESASTNQTSMYLCASKGAGTANTEAFFGQGTRLTVV.

The chain employs TRBV19 and TRBJ1-5; 7 bases match TRBD1. The CDR3 is 16 amino acids. After removal of 2 bases from V and 6 bases from J, the junction contained 10 bases not matched to a gene. Germline V gene sequence: CDR1 LNHDA, CDR2 SQIVND (reference sequence). CDR3 amino acids: CASSIPGQVLGQPQHF. CDR3 bases: TGTGCCAGTAGTATACCCGGACAGGTGCTGGGTCAGCCCCAGCATTTT.

The rearrangement links TRBV5-1 to TRBJ2-2; D gene unclear. Trimming removed 4 bases at V and 4 bases at J, with 8 bases between. The length of the CDR3 is 13 residues. The V gene's germline CDR1 is SGHRS and CDR2 YFSETQ. In nucleotides, the CDR3 is TGCGCCAGCAGCGGGCTAACCACCGGGGAGCTGTTTTTT. Translating it yields CASSGLTTGELFF.

This clone has a single count. CDR3: CASSLFSGGPYEQYF. The CDR3 DNA is TGTGCCAGCAGCTTGTTTAGCGGGGGCCCCTACGAGCAGTACTTC. This chain joins TRBV5-4 and TRBJ2-7, with TRBD2 matching over 9 bases. Per germline, CDR1 SGHNT and CDR2 YYREEE (reference sequence). V shed 1 base, J shed 2 bases, and the junction held 4 bases outside the gene matches. This CDR3 is 15 amino acids long.

This chain joins TRBV27 and TRBJ2-2, with 8 bases aligning to TRBD1. The germline gives CDR1 MNHEY, CDR2 SMNVEV (reference sequence). V shed 5 bases and J 5 bases; nucleotides not matched to a gene: 10. The CDR3 spans 16 residues. As DNA, the CDR3 is TGTGCCAGCAGTCCGCGGCAGGGGGCGCGAACCGGGGAGCTGTTTTTT. It is translated as CASSPRQGARTGELFF.

The chain links TRBV5-1 to TRBJ2-1; 8 positions match TRBD2. The trim removed 5 bases at V and 1 base at J, leaving 8 bases unmatched. The CDR3 covers 16 residues. CDR1 is SGHRS, CDR2 YFSETQ, per germline. CDR3 sequence (DNA): TGCGCCAGCAGGATGCTAGCGGGTGATTCCTACAATGAGCAGTTCTTC. Residues: CASRMLAGDSYNEQFF.

The chain has TRBV27 and TRBJ1-2; TRBD1 matches 10 bases. Unmatched junction bases numbered 8, after V lost 5 bases and J lost 8 bases. CDR1 MNHEY and CDR2 SMNVEV come from the germline V gene (reference sequence). This CDR3 is built from 14 residues. This CDR3 is CASSPGTGARGYTF. The CDR3 DNA is TGTGCCAGCAGTCCAGGGACAGGGGCGCGGGGCTACACCTTC.

The chain carries TRBV19 and TRBJ2-4; no definite D call. The CDR3 consists of 14 residues. Germline assignment: CDR1 LNHDA and CDR2 SQIVND (reference sequence). The V end was cut by 6 bases, the J end by 3 bases, with 12 bases between. In nucleotides, the CDR3 is TGTGCCAGTAGCGGAATGAGGTACAAAAACATTCAGTACTTC. Translated, it gives CASSGMRYKNIQYF.

The rearrangement links TRBV9 to TRBJ2-7; D is possibly TRBD1 (6 bases). CDR3 size: 15 residues. The germline V gene has CDR1 SGDLS and CDR2 YYNGEE. V was trimmed by 3 bases and J by 5 bases, leaving 18 bases between them. DNA for the CDR3: TGTGCCAGCAGCGCAACTGGTAGGGGGAACGACGAGCAGTACTTC. Translation gives CASSATGRGNDEQYF.

The chain couples TRBV12-1 to TRBJ2-3; the D call of TRBD2 is as the table states it, not checked on the DNA. TRBV12-1 is shown as a pseudogene. The CDR3 sequence is 17 residues long. In nucleotides, the CDR3 is TGTGCCAGCACCGGACTAGCGGGAGGCGGCCTGAAAGATACGCAGTATTTT. Translating it yields CASTGLAGGGLKDTQYF.

The rearrangement joins TRBV3-1 (or the pseudogene TRBV3-2) to TRBJ1-1, with 7 bases aligning to TRBD1. The CDR3 has 13 residues. Germline trimming cut 1 base from V and 6 bases from J; bases unmatched to any gene: 2. Germline CDR1 LGHDT, CDR2 YNNKEL (reference sequence). The CDR3, as DNA: TGTGCCAGCAGCCAAGGGGACAGCGCTGAAGCTTTCTTT. As protein: CASSQGDSAEAFF.

The chain has TRBV27 and TRBJ1-2, with D possibly TRBD1 on 6 matching bases. CDR3 length: 16 residues. Germline V gives CDR1 MNHEY, CDR2 SMNVEV (reference sequence). With 0 bases removed from V and 0 bases from J, the gap between germline ends came to 11 bases. CDR3 DNA: TGTGCCAGCAGTTTATCGTACGGGACACCTAACTATGGCTACACCTTC. Residues: CASSLSYGTPNYGYTF.

J is TRBJ2-2 and V is TRBV11-2; 7 bases are shared with TRBD1. The V and J ends lost 6 bases and 6 bases, in that order; junction bases with no gene match: 10. The germline V gene has CDR1 SGHAT and CDR2 FQNNGV. The length of the CDR3 is 15 residues. CDR3 residues: CASSPQTGYSGELFF. In DNA form, the CDR3 reads TGTGCCAGCAGTCCCCAGACAGGGTACTCCGGGGAGCTGTTTTTT.

The V and J genes are TRBV7-8 and TRBJ2-3, with 8 bases matching TRBD2. Trimming at V came to 5 bases and at J to 3 bases, leaving 13 bases not matched to a gene. Germline V CDR1 and CDR2: SGHVS, FQNEAQ. This CDR3 region has 17 residues. CDR3 nucleotide sequence: TGTGCCAGCAGCCTGGGGTCCAGCGGGAGTGTTACAGATACGCAGTATTTT. This codes for CASSLGSSGSVTDTQYF.

The CDR3 region has the DNA TGTGCCAGCAGAGAGGACATGCTCGGCAATCAGCCCCAGCATTTT. Its translation: CASREDMLGNQPQHF. The chain has TRBV28 and TRBJ1-5; TRBD1 is a possible D gene (5 bases). Trimming took 6 bases from V and 2 from J, leaving 14 bases between them. The CDR3 extends over 15 amino acids. Germline V lookup: CDR1 MDHEN, CDR2 SYDVKM.

The rearrangement links TRBV5-1 to TRBJ2-5; D gene ambiguous. Germline V gives CDR1 SGHRS, CDR2 YFSETQ. Deletions cut 0 bases from V and 5 bases from J, with 17 bases between. There are 16 residues in the CDR3. CDR3 amino acids: CASSLGLERLRETQYF. DNA for the CDR3: TGCGCCAGCAGCTTGGGCTTAGAGAGGTTACGGGAGACCCAGTACTTC.

The chain employs TRBV3-1 (or the pseudogene TRBV3-2) and TRBJ1-4; 9 bases are a match to TRBD1. Germline trimming cut 4 bases from V and 5 bases from J; bases unmatched to any gene: 2. Germline V gene sequence: CDR1 LGHDT, CDR2 YNNKEL (reference sequence). The CDR3 contains 14 residues. CDR3 protein: CASSRGQGNEKLFF. The CDR3 DNA reads as TGTGCCAGCAGCCGAGGACAGGGGAATGAAAAACTGTTTTTT.

The chain carries TRBV3-1 (or the pseudogene TRBV3-2) and TRBJ2-2; D call uncertain. This CDR3 comprises 14 residues. The germline V gene has CDR1 LGHDT and CDR2 YNNKEL (reference sequence). V lost 4 bases to trimming and J lost 5 bases, with 11 bases between them. CDR3: CASSPSLATGELFF. The DNA for the CDR3 is TGTGCCAGCAGCCCGTCACTCGCTACCGGGGAGCTGTTTTTT.

This rearrangement joins TRBV4-1 to TRBJ2-2, with TRBD2 identical over 9 bases. Germline V CDR1 and CDR2: MGHRA, YSYEKL. V lost 3 bases and J lost 6; bases outside the gene matches: 11. The CDR3 runs 17 residues. The CDR3 sequence is CASSHPLLAGASGELFF. Here the CDR3 DNA reads TGCGCCAGCAGCCATCCCCTTTTAGCGGGGGCCTCCGGGGAGCTGTTTTTT.

The chain recombines TRBV4-1 with TRBJ2-6; 7 nucleotides agree with TRBD1. V shed 4 bases and J 0 bases; nucleotides not matched to a gene: 6. The germline CDR1 and CDR2 sequences are MGHRA and YSYEKL. There are 17 residues in the CDR3. The CDR3 region has the DNA TGCGCCAGCAGCCTCTGGACAGGCCTCTCTGGGGCCAACGTCCTGACTTTC. As protein: CASSLWTGLSGANVLTF.

The chain combines TRBV5-4 with TRBJ2-5; D might be TRBD2 (5 bases). CDR1 SGHNT and CDR2 YYREEE come from the germline V gene (reference sequence). The CDR3 spans 13 residues. V was pared by 0 bases and J by 3 bases, with 6 bases between. DNA of the CDR3: TGTGCCAGCAGCTTGGTGCGGGAAGAGACCCAGTACTTC. Protein: CASSLVREETQYF.

In the case of this clone: The germline gene is not matched at one end of the junction; a read error may be the cause. The chain uses TRBV24-1 and TRBJ2-7; 9 positions match TRBD2. The germline V gene has CDR1 KGHDR and CDR2 SFDVKD. The CDR3 is 12 amino acids. CDR3 protein: CATSDRLAGAQF. The DNA of the CDR3 is TGTGCCACCAGTGATAGATTAGCGGGAGCCCAATTC.

The gene calls are TRBV2 and TRBJ1-1; D uncertain. There are 14 residues in the CDR3. Germline CDR1 SNHLY, CDR2 FYNNEI. V shed 5 bases and J shed 7 bases, with 17 bases lying between them. The CDR3 here is CASSLLARFGEAFF. CDR3 sequence (DNA): TGTGCCAGCAGTCTACTCGCCAGGTTTGGTGAAGCTTTCTTT.

V and J are TRBV6-1 and TRBJ1-5; 7 bases align to TRBD1. Trimming removed 4 bases from V and 0 bases from J; junction bases left unmatched: 9. The CDR3 runs 17 residues. Germline-derived CDR1 and CDR2 are MNHNS and SASEGT. This chain's CDR3 is CASSVLTGEYSNQPQHF. The CDR3 nucleotides are TGTGCCAGCAGTGTGTTAACAGGGGAATATAGCAATCAGCCCCAGCATTTT.

The V and J genes are TRBV6-2 or TRBV6-3 and TRBJ2-2; D call uncertain. The length of the CDR3 is 18 residues. Germline CDR1 and CDR2: MNHEY and SVGEGT. Trimming left V 0 bases short and J 1 base short, with 15 bases between. In nucleotides, the CDR3 is TGTGCCAGCAGTTACTCGGCAGGAACAAGAGAGAACACCGGGGAGCTGTTTTTT. The encoded protein is CASSYSAGTRENTGELFF.